This section outlines one T cell receptor beta chain sequence together with its context. This sample is drawn from a study of blood T cell repertoires in COVID-19. The CDR3 has 15 amino acids. Germline lookup yields CDR1 SEHNR and CDR2 FQNEAQ (reference sequence). V trimming: 1 base; J trimming: 6 bases; junction bases outside the gene matches: 6. Generated by immunoSEQ multiplex PCR, the TCRdb table keeps only in-frame clones and is missing some. The profile shows about 80,000 clones, around 80% of them singletons. The source is an elderly man with active or convalescent COVID-19. Sequencing was carried out using peripheral blood. The rearrangement links TRBV7-9 to TRBJ1-2; TRBD1 matches 9 bases. CDR3 coding DNA: TGTGCCAGCAGCTTAGATTTTGGGACAGGGCATGGCTACACCTTC. This codes for CASSLDFGTGHGYTF.